The text below deals with one TCR beta chain. Sequencing was performed with immunoSEQ multiplex PCR; in TCRdb, only in-frame clones are kept and a portion is missing. In the table there are 75,000 to 100,000 clones, 80% to 90% of which are singletons. Germline V CDR1 and CDR2: MNHEY, SMNVEV (reference sequence). This CDR3 comprises 14 residues. The V gene lost 0 bases and the J gene lost 6 bases, with 11 bases spanning the gap. This record belongs to a study of T cell responses to AZD1222 COVID-19 vaccine. This clonotype was obtained from an adult in good health. V gene TRBV27 combines with J gene TRBJ1-2; tentatively, D is TRBD1 (6 bases). The sequenced sample was peripheral blood, obtained on day 0 of AZD1222 vaccination. As DNA, the CDR3 is TGTGCCAGCAGTTTATCGTGGGGGCGCGATGGCTACACCTTC. Translation gives CASSLSWGRDGYTF.